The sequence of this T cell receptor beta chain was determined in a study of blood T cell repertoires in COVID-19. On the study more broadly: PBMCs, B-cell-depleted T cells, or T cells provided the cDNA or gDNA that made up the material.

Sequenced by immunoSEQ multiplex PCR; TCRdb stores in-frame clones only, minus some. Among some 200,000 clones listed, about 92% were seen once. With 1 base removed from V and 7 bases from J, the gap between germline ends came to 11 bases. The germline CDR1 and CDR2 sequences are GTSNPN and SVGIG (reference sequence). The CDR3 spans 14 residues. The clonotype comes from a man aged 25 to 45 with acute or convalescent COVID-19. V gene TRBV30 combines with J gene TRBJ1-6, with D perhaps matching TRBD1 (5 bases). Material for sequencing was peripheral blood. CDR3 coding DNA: TGTGCCTGGAGTGGGGGCAGACCCAATTCACCCCTCCACTTT. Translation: CAWSGGRPNSPLHF.